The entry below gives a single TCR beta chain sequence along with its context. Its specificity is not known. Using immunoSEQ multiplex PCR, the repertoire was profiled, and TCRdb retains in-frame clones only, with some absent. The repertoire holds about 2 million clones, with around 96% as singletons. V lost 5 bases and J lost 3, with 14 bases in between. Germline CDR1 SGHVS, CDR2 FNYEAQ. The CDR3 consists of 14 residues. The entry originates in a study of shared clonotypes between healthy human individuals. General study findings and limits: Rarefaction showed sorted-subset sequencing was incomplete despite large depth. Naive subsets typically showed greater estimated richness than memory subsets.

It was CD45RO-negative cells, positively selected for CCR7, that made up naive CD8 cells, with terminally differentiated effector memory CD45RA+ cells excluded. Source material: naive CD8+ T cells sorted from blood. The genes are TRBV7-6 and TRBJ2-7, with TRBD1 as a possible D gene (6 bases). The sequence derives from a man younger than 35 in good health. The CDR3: CASSPGQWGYEQYF. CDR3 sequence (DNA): TGTGCCAGCAGCCCCGGACAGTGGGGCTACGAGCAGTACTTC.